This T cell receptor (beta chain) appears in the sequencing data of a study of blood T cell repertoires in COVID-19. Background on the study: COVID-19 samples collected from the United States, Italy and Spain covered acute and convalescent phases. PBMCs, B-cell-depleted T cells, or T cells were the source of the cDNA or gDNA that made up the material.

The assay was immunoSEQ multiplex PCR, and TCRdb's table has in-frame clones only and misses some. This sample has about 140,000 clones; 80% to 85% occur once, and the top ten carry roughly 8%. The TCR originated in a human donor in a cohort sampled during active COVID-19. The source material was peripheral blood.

For the CDR3, the DNA is TGTGCCAGCAGCTTCAAGACAGGGGTTAGCTACACCTTC. Amino acid sequence: CASSFKTGVSYTF. The chain uses TRBV5-4 and TRBJ1-2; 8 nucleotides line up with TRBD1. This CDR3 spans 13 amino acids. V shed 2 bases and J 9 bases; nucleotides not matched to a gene: 6. Germline loops: CDR1 SGHNT, CDR2 YYREEE (reference sequence).